These 4 T cell receptor beta chains were all obtained from the same sample, sequenced in a study of T cells after yellow fever vaccination. TCRdb fed the 5' RACE reads into MiXCR, producing one record per CDR3 protein. The sample includes 200,000 to 300,000 distinct CDR3 sequences, approximately 6.3% seen only once; the top ten take roughly 1%. Sequenced here: CD4+ T cells sorted from PBMCs, sampled on the day of the yellow fever booster vaccination. Every receptor here comes from a man aged 25 to 40 who received the YFV17D yellow fever vaccine.

The J gene is TRBJ2-1, the V gene TRBV20-1; tentatively, D is TRBD2 (6 bases). Trimming stripped 5 bases from V and 5 bases from J, with 25 bases between. The CDR3 is made up of 17 amino acids. Germline CDR1 reads DFQATT; CDR2 reads SNEGSKA (reference sequence). The CDR3 region has the DNA TGCAGTGCTGGGGATGTCAGACTAGTACTGGTCCACAATGAGCAGTTCTTC. Its translation: CSAGDVRLVLVHNEQFF.

The rearrangement joins TRBV5-4 to TRBJ2-6; 8 nucleotides align to TRBD1. The V and J ends lost 1 base and 2 bases, in that order; junction bases with no gene match: 8. The CDR3 has 18 amino acids. Germline V gene lookup returns CDR1 SGHNT and CDR2 YYREEE (reference sequence). The CDR3, as DNA: TGTGCCAGCAGCTTGCAAACAGGGGGGAGGACTGGGGCCAACGTCCTGACTTTC. This encodes CASSLQTGGRTGANVLTF.

This clonotype was detected ten times or more. The chain couples TRBV6-2 or TRBV6-3 to TRBJ1-2, with D unresolved. The germline gives CDR1 MNHEY, CDR2 SVGEGT. Trimming left V 3 bases short and J 4 bases short, with 12 bases between. The CDR3 runs 14 residues. The CDR3 coding sequence is TGTGCCAGCAGTTATTACAGCCTCCCCTATGGCTACACCTTC. It encodes CASSYYSLPYGYTF.

This clonotype was counted between two and nine times. V gene TRBV4-1 combines with J gene TRBJ2-7; the D gene is possibly TRBD1 (5 bases). Trimming cost V 4 bases and J 0 bases, with 10 bases left between them. CDR1 and CDR2 (germline): MGHRA, YSYEKL. This CDR3 has 14 amino acids. CDR3 region: CASSLQESSYEQYF. In nucleotides, the CDR3 is TGCGCCAGCAGCCTACAGGAATCCTCCTACGAGCAGTACTTC.